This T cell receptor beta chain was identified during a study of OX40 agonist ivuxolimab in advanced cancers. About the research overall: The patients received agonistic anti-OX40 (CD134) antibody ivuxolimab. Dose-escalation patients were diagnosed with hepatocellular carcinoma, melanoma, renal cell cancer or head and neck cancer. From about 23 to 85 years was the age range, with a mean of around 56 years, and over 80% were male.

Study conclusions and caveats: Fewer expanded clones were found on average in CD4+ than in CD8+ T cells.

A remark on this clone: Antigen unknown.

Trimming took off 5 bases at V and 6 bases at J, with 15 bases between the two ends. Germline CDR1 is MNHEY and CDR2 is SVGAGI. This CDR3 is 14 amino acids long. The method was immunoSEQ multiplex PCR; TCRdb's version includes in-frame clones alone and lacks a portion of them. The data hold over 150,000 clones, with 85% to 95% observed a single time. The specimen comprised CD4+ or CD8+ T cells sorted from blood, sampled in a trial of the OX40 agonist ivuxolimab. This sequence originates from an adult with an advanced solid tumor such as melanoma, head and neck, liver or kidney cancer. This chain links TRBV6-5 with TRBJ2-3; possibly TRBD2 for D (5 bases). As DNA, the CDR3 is TGTGCCAGCAGTCCCCGGAGGCCGGGGGATACGCAGTATTTT. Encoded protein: CASSPRRPGDTQYF.